The next 32 T cell receptor beta chains were all read from a single sample in a study of graft-versus-host responses after intestinal transplantation. Using immunoSEQ multiplex PCR, the repertoire was profiled, and TCRdb retains in-frame clones only, with some absent. The sample lists 75,000 to 95,000 clones; roughly 91% were seen once. No antigen has been assigned to these receptors. The sample was unstimulated CD8+ T cells sorted from spleen or lymph node cells, taken before intestinal transplant. The receptors were sampled from a human donor who received an intestinal transplant.

This chain uses TRBV7-2 with TRBJ2-7, with 14 bases matching TRBD2. CDR3 length: 19 amino acids. The germline V gene encodes CDR1 SGHTA and CDR2 FQGNSA. The junction had 17 bases not matched to a gene; V was cut back by 4 bases and J by 6 bases. CDR3 loop: CASSYNSGLAGGPPIEQYF. For the CDR3, the DNA is TGTGCCAGCAGCTATAATTCTGGACTAGCGGGGGGCCCGCCTATCGAGCAGTACTTC.

V gene TRBV14 combines with J gene TRBJ2-1, with no clear D. CDR1 and CDR2 (germline): SGHDN, FVKESK. Trimming shortened V by 2 bases and J by 4 bases, and 12 bases separated the two germline ends. The CDR3 runs to 15 residues. CDR3 sequence: CASSQYLNGYNEQFF. DNA for the CDR3: TGTGCCAGCAGCCAATATCTAAACGGGTACAATGAGCAGTTCTTC.

V usage is TRBV6-5 and J usage is TRBJ2-1, with D perhaps matching TRBD1 (5 bases). The V and J ends lost 0 bases and 6 bases respectively, with 6 bases between them. This CDR3 contains 13 residues. The germline gives CDR1 MNHEY, CDR2 SVGAGI. The CDR3: CASSYSGANEQFF. CDR3 DNA sequence: TGTGCCAGCAGTTACTCAGGGGCCAATGAGCAGTTCTTC.

A single count supports this clone. This rearrangement joins TRBV10-2 to TRBJ2-7; D possibly corresponds to TRBD1 (5 bases). The CDR3 is 15 residues long. Trimming left V 3 bases short and J 0 bases short, with 12 bases between. Germline V CDR1 and CDR2: WSHSY, SAAADI. DNA for the CDR3: TGCGCCAGCAGTGACCCAACCGACAGCTCCTACGAGCAGTACTTC. It yields the protein CASSDPTDSSYEQYF.

The genes are TRBV7-9 and TRBJ2-3; D possibly corresponds to TRBD2 (7 bases). The CDR3 covers 16 residues. Germline V gene sequence: CDR1 SEHNR, CDR2 FQNEAQ (reference sequence). V lost 8 bases and J lost 0, with 18 bases in between. CDR3 in amino acids: CASQPRGALSTDTQYF. As DNA, the CDR3 is TGTGCCAGCCAACCCCGGGGGGCTTTAAGCACAGATACGCAGTATTTT.

The CDR3 spells CASSGAPRYGYTF. Here the CDR3 DNA reads TGTGCCAGCTCAGGGGCTCCTAGGTATGGCTACACCTTC. This chain connects TRBV21-1 to TRBJ1-2; the tabulated D call, TRBD1, remains unverified against the DNA. TRBV21-1 is labeled a pseudogene. The CDR3 is 13 amino acids.

The rearrangement joins TRBV7-6 to TRBJ2-3; TRBD2 agrees at 9 bases. Germline CDR1 and CDR2: SGHVS and FNYEAQ. CDR3 length: 14 amino acids. V was pared by 5 bases and J by 1 base, with 1 base of the junction left unmatched. CDR3 loop: CASSPSGGTDTQYF. CDR3 nucleotides: TGTGCCAGCAGCCCTAGCGGGGGCACAGATACGCAGTATTTT.

This chain joins TRBV7-9 and TRBJ1-2; D possibly corresponds to TRBD1 (5 bases). The CDR3 covers 15 residues. Germline CDR1 is SEHNR and CDR2 is FQNEAQ (reference sequence). Trimming shortened V by 5 bases and J by 6 bases, and 19 bases separated the two germline ends. The DNA of the CDR3 is TGTGCCAGCAGCCTCCCCTTGGGGGGGGTCCATGGCTACACCTTC. It yields the protein CASSLPLGGVHGYTF.

This chain links TRBV7-9 with TRBJ1-4, with a possible D match to TRBD1 (6 bases). The germline V and J ends were trimmed by 2 bases and 8 bases, with 18 bases remaining between them. The CDR3 has 16 residues. The germline gives CDR1 SEHNR, CDR2 FQNEAQ (reference sequence). CDR3: CASSLNEQGSPEKLFF. CDR3 DNA: TGTGCCAGCAGCTTAAATGAACAGGGATCCCCAGAAAAACTGTTTTTT.

The gene calls are TRBV6-5 and TRBJ2-7; 8 positions agree with TRBD1. Germline loops: CDR1 MNHEY, CDR2 SVGAGI. V shed 5 bases, J shed 7 bases, and the junction held 7 bases outside the gene matches. CDR3 size: 13 residues. The CDR3 sequence: CASSPTGAGEQYF. The DNA for the CDR3 is TGTGCCAGCAGTCCGACAGGGGCGGGGGAGCAGTACTTC.

V is TRBV19 and J is TRBJ1-2, with 9 bases that match TRBD1. Trimming cost V 7 bases and J 8 bases; bases outside gene matches: 8. From germline, CDR1 is LNHDA and CDR2 SQIVND (reference sequence). This CDR3 is 13 amino acids long. The CDR3 reads CASTQGAWWGYTF. The CDR3 DNA reads as TGTGCCAGTACACAGGGGGCCTGGTGGGGCTACACCTTC.

The V call is TRBV9, the J call TRBJ1-6; the match to TRBD1 covers 7 bases. CDR3 length: 15 amino acids. Per germline, CDR1 SGDLS and CDR2 YYNGEE. The ends lost 4 bases at V and 13 bases at J; junction bases unmatched: 14. The CDR3 DNA follows: TGTGCCAGCAGCCCGATAGGGACAGCCGAAAGGCCCCTCCACTTT. Residues: CASSPIGTAERPLHF.

This chain links TRBV4-3 with TRBJ1-1, with D possibly being TRBD1 (6 bases). CDR3 length: 15 residues. With 0 bases removed from V and 0 bases from J, the gap between germline ends came to 8 bases. Germline values: CDR1 LGHNA, CDR2 YSLEER. CDR3 in DNA: TGCGCCAGCAGCCAAGATCAGGGGATGAACACTGAAGCTTTCTTT. Translating it yields CASSQDQGMNTEAFF.

The V call is TRBV4-3, the J call TRBJ1-1, with D unclear. Germline CDR1 reads LGHNA; CDR2 reads YSLEER. This CDR3 has 14 residues. The V end lost 0 bases, the J end lost 0 bases, and 5 bases lay between the germline ends. The CDR3 coding sequence is TGCGCCAGCAGCCAAGACTCTCTGAACACTGAAGCTTTCTTT. It codes for CASSQDSLNTEAFF.

The rearrangement joins TRBV30 to TRBJ2-3; 10 positions agree with TRBD2. This CDR3 is built from 17 residues. Germline assignment: CDR1 GTSNPN and CDR2 SVGIG (reference sequence). J was trimmed by 5 bases and V by 1 base; bases with no gene match: 12. CDR3 DNA sequence: TGTGCCTGGAGTGATGAGGCTAGCGGGGGTCCGTTAGATACGCAGTATTTT. Protein: CAWSDEASGGPLDTQYF. Filled out from reference TRBV30 and TRBJ2-3, the complete variable domain reads SQTIHQWPATLVQPVGSPLSLECTVEGTSNPNLYWYRQAAGRGLQLLFYSVGIGQISSEVPQNLSASRPQDRQFILSSKKLLLSDSGFYLCAWSDEASGGPLDTQYFGPGTRLTVL.

DNA for the CDR3: TGTGCCAGCAGTTACTCACAGGGGGCGCGTTACGAGCAGTACTTC. It translates to CASSYSQGARYEQYF. The chain is built from TRBV27 and TRBJ2-7, with 9 bases matching TRBD1. The ends lost 4 bases at V and 4 bases at J; junction bases unmatched: 8. Per the germline V gene, CDR1 is MNHEY and CDR2 is SMNVEV (reference sequence). The CDR3 extends over 15 amino acids.

The CDR3 reads CASTPTWTSQETQYF. The CDR3 coding sequence is TGTGCCAGTACCCCTACGTGGACAAGCCAAGAGACCCAGTACTTC. This chain connects TRBV19 to TRBJ2-5; D possibly corresponds to TRBD1 (5 bases). The CDR3 loop spans 15 amino acids. Trimming shortened V by 7 bases and J by 1 base, and 16 bases separated the two germline ends. Germline V CDR1 and CDR2: LNHDA, SQIVND (reference sequence).

The CDR3 spells CASSLGQGEFGEAFF. As DNA, the CDR3 is TGTGCCAGCAGCCTCGGACAGGGTGAATTTGGTGAAGCTTTCTTT. This chain links TRBV11-2 with TRBJ1-1, with 8 bases aligning to TRBD1. CDR3 length equals 15 residues. The V segment lost 5 bases and the J segment 7 bases; nucleotides outside the gene matches: 12. Germline values: CDR1 SGHAT, CDR2 FQNNGV.

This sequence joins TRBV6-5 and TRBJ1-2, with 7 bases aligning to TRBD1. The CDR3 has 15 amino acids. Germline trimming cut 5 bases from V and 4 bases from J; bases unmatched to any gene: 10. The germline CDR1 and CDR2 sequences are MNHEY and SVGAGI. The CDR3 coding sequence is TGTGCCAGCAGTGACTACAGGGGCAGCCCCTATGGCTACACCTTC. Residues: CASSDYRGSPYGYTF.

This clone has just one count. The rearrangement links TRBV30 to TRBJ2-2; TRBD1 might be the D (5 bases). CDR1 is GTSNPN and CDR2 is SVGIG in the germline V gene (reference sequence). The CDR3 loop spans 15 amino acids. V shed 0 bases and J shed 4 bases, with 12 bases lying between them. DNA for the CDR3: TGTGCCTGGAGTGTAAACAGTAGGGGCACCGGGGAGCTGTTTTTT. This gives the protein CAWSVNSRGTGELFF.

The chain is built from TRBV2 and TRBJ2-5; D unclear. This CDR3 is 12 amino acids long. Germline lookup yields CDR1 SNHLY and CDR2 FYNNEI. V gave up 4 bases and J gave up 4 bases, with 7 bases separating them. DNA of the CDR3: TGTGCCAGCAGTGGACTTTCAGAGACCCAGTACTTC. It codes for CASSGLSETQYF.

This chain links TRBV7-8 with TRBJ1-2, with TRBD1 as a possible D gene (5 bases). The CDR3 has 14 amino acids. CDR1 and CDR2 (germline): SGHVS, FQNEAQ. V was cut by 1 base and J by 4 bases, with 10 bases left in between. CDR3 loop: CASSLEQGPYGYTF. The CDR3 nucleotides read TGTGCCAGCAGCTTAGAGCAGGGCCCCTATGGCTACACCTTC.

The chain employs TRBV27 and TRBJ1-1; 12 positions match TRBD1. Germline V gene sequence: CDR1 MNHEY, CDR2 SMNVEV (reference sequence). The V and J ends lost 5 bases and 0 bases, in that order; junction bases with no gene match: 7. The CDR3 extends over 17 amino acids. CDR3 sequence (DNA): TGTGCCAGCAGTACCTCGGGACAGGGGGCGATGAACACTGAAGCTTTCTTT. Protein: CASSTSGQGAMNTEAFF.

Only a few counts were recorded for this clone. The chain has TRBV19 and TRBJ1-1; unclear D gene. V was pared by 6 bases and J by 7 bases, with 15 bases between. The CDR3 is made up of 13 amino acids. CDR1 is LNHDA, CDR2 SQIVND, per germline (reference sequence). The CDR3 here is CASSTDIRGEAFF. CDR3 bases: TGTGCCAGTAGCACAGATATCCGGGGTGAAGCTTTCTTT.

The genes are TRBV27 and TRBJ1-2, with a tentative D call TRBD1 (5 bases). The CDR3 covers 14 residues. V dropped 0 bases and J dropped 7 bases, with 12 bases sitting between them. Per the germline V gene, CDR1 is MNHEY and CDR2 is SMNVEV (reference sequence). CDR3: CASSLSGGVGGYTF. The CDR3 region has the DNA TGTGCCAGCAGTTTATCGGGGGGGGTTGGTGGCTACACCTTC.

The genes are TRBV7-9 and TRBJ1-1; the D gene is possibly TRBD1 (5 bases). Germline lookup yields CDR1 SEHNR and CDR2 FQNEAQ (reference sequence). Trimming took 6 bases from V and 1 from J, leaving 15 bases between them. The length of the CDR3 is 15 residues. The CDR3, as DNA: TGTGCCAGCAGTCCTAACAGGATCTCGAACACTGAAGCTTTCTTT. It is translated as CASSPNRISNTEAFF. Supplemented by reference TRBV7-9 and TRBJ1-1, the full variable domain reads DTGVSQNPRHKITKRGQNVTFRCDPISEHNRLYWYRQTLGQGPEFLTYFQNEAQLEKSRLLSDRFSAERPKGSFSTLEIQRTEQGDSAMYLCASSPNRISNTEAFFGQGTRLTVV.

This chain connects TRBV7-9 to TRBJ2-1; TRBD2 aligns across 13 bases. Germline values: CDR1 SEHNR, CDR2 FQNEAQ (reference sequence). The CDR3 covers 19 residues. J gave up 2 bases and V 5 bases, and 12 bases lay outside the gene matches. The CDR3 sequence: CASSLTPGTSGDPYNEQFF. The CDR3 nucleotides read TGTGCCAGCAGCCTCACCCCCGGGACTAGCGGGGACCCCTACAATGAGCAGTTCTTC.

In this sample, this clone turned up once. The chain is built from TRBV18 and TRBJ2-1, with 10 bases that match TRBD1. J gave up 9 bases and V 2 bases, and 10 bases lay outside the gene matches. The CDR3 has 16 residues. Germline loops: CDR1 KGHSH, CDR2 LQKENI. CDR3 sequence reads: CASSPGAPGQGPEQFF. CDR3 sequence (DNA): TGTGCCAGCTCACCAGGGGCTCCGGGACAGGGGCCTGAGCAGTTCTTC.

The chain couples TRBV5-1 to TRBJ1-2; the D is unclear. CDR1 SGHRS and CDR2 YFSETQ come from the germline V gene. The CDR3 has 15 amino acids. Between the trimmed V and J ends, which lost 4 bases and 8 bases, there was a span of 21 bases. DNA for the CDR3: TGCGCCAGCAGCCCTTCGGGAGGCGTCACTTTCGGCTACACCTTC. Amino acids: CASSPSGGVTFGYTF.

V and J are TRBV27 and TRBJ1-2; a possible D gene is TRBD1 (6 bases). In germline, CDR1 is MNHEY, CDR2 SMNVEV (reference sequence). The V end was cut by 5 bases, the J end by 4 bases, with 8 bases between. This CDR3 is 12 amino acids long. The DNA of the CDR3 is TGTGCCAGCAGTACACAGGGCTATGGCTACACCTTC. Its protein is CASSTQGYGYTF.

The chain links TRBV19 to TRBJ2-7; 10 bases fit TRBD1. The ends lost 4 bases at V and 2 bases at J; junction bases unmatched: 11. Germline CDR1 and CDR2: LNHDA and SQIVND (reference sequence). The CDR3 contains 17 residues. DNA for the CDR3: TGTGCCAGTAGTACCCAGGGCGCCGGACAGGGGGCCTACGAGCAGTACTTC. It translates to CASSTQGAGQGAYEQYF.

J is TRBJ1-2 and V is TRBV30; the D gene is possibly TRBD1 (5 bases). Germline V lookup: CDR1 GTSNPN, CDR2 SVGIG (reference sequence). The CDR3 covers 12 residues. The V gene lost 6 bases and the J gene lost 8 bases, with 16 bases spanning the gap. The CDR3 loop reads CACSDTLGGYTF. CDR3 DNA: TGTGCCTGTTCGGACACCCTTGGGGGCTACACCTTC.